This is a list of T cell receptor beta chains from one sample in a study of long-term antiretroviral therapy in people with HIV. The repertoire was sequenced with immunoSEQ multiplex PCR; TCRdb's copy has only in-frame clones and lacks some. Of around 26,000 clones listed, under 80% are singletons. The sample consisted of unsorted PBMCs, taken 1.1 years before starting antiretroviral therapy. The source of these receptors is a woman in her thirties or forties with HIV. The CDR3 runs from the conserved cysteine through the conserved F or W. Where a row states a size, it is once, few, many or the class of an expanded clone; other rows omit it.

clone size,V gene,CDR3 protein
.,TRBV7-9,CASSFWTANLGDEQFF
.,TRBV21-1,CASREQGNTGELFF
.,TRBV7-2,CASSPGTYRETQYF
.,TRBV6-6,CASSTLAGQFLQKLFF
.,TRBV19,CASSLSTSGYNEQFF
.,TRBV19,CASSPSAGSSYEQYF
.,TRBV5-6,CASTSVQGASEKLFF
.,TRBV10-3,CAISRDRKNEKLFF
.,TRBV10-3,CAISEAGAGGQPQHF
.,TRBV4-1,CASSPTPPSSEAFF
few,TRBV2,CASTYRENTEAFF
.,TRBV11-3,CASSSDSYEQYF
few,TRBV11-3,CASSLERKTEQYF
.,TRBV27,CASSPSRVSGNTIYF
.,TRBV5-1,CASSLSNSYEQYF
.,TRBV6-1,CASSSGTSVYNEQFF
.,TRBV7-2,CASSRTQETQYF
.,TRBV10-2,CASSGPGGDYGYTF
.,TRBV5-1,CASSRTSAGYNEQFF
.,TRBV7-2,CASSSRGSYNEQFF
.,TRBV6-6,CASSPMGRGEETQYF
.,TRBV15,CATSRDKRGGTDTQYF
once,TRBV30,CAWAGDGELFF
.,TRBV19,CASSITGEQPQHF
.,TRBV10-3,CAIGSPDTQYF
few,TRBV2,CASSGEGLDVMNTEAFF
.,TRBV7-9,CASGGGQETQYF
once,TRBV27,CASSLRTSGKYSYEQYF
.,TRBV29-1,CSVAGVATNEKLFF
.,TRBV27,CASNERGATDTQYF
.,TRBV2,CASSESGAYNEQFF
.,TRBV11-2,CASSLGPAGDEKLFF
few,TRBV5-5,CASSLGTNYGYTF
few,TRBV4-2,CASSQPTGGSEGYTF
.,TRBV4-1,CASSQPGQTQYF
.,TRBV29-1,CSVEDEEGLYGYTF
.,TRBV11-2,CASSLIAGGTGELFF
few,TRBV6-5,CASSIDRGTEAFF
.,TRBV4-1,CASSQLLAGGQTQYF
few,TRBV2,CASSDVTGYQPQHF
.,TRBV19,CASSIGGVNYGYTF
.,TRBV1,CTSSQLLLDGGETQYF
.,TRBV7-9,CASSPRLDYEQYF
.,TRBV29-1,CSVGVTRVSYEQYF
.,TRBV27,CAIKSRNEQYF
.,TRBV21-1,CASSKISYGYTF
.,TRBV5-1,CASSLENNQNEQFF
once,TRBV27,CASSFTGADTIYF
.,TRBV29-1,CSVLPGQGGRAFF